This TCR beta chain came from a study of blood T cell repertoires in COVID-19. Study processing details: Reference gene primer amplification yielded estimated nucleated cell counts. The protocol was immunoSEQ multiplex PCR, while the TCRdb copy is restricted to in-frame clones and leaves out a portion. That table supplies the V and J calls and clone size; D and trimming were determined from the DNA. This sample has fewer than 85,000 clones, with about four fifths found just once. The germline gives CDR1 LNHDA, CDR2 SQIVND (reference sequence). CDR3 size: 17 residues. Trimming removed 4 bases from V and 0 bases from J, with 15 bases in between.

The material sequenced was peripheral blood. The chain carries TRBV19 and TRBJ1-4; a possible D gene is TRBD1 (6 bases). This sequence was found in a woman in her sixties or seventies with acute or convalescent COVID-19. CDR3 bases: TGTGCCAGTAGTAACAGGGATGCCGCTGCAACTAATGAAAAACTGTTTTTT. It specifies CASSNRDAAATNEKLFF.